This T cell receptor beta chain comes out of a study of cytomegalovirus exposure and HLA in healthy donors. The PCR ran on 60 Vbeta and 13 Jbeta primers. Sequencing used immunoSEQ multiplex PCR; TCRdb keeps in-frame clones, though not all of them. The sample yields approximately 89,000 clones, 81% seen once. The junction had 13 bases not matched to a gene; V was cut back by 3 bases and J by 6 bases. CDR3 length: 17 amino acids. Germline CDR1 SGHVS, CDR2 FQNEAQ. Material: PBMCs. The chain couples TRBV7-8 to TRBJ2-1; TRBD2 matches at 8 bases. The clonotype was recovered from a human donor in good health. The CDR3, as DNA: TGTGCCAGCAGCTTTATTTCCCAAGCGGGAGTGGGCAATGAGCAGTTCTTC. This encodes CASSFISQAGVGNEQFF.